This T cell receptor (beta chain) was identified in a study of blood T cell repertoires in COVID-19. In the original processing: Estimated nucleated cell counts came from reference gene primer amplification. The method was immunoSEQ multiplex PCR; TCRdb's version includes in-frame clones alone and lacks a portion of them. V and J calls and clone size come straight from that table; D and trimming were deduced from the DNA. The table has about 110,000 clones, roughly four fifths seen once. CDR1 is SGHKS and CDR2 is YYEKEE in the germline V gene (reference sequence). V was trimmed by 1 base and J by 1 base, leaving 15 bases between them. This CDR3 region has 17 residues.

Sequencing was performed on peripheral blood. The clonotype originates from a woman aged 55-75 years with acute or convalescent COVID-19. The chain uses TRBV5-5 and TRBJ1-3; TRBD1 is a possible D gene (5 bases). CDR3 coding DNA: TGTGCCAGCAGCTTGTGGGGGACTACCGGGTCTGGAAACACCATATATTTT. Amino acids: CASSLWGTTGSGNTIYF.